This T cell receptor beta chain derives from a study of T-cell reconstitution after alpha-beta-depleted transplantation in children. Study findings and constraints: Newly produced T cells mostly provided counts and TCRbeta diversity after one year, as hyperexpanded clones declined. Day-60 TCRbeta diversity that was high in some patients was derived from surviving recipient T cells and thymic progenitors. Reported findings indicate that, about two months after transplant, alpha-beta T cells came from several hundred expanded clones, which were derived from non-depleted graft cells.

Preparation of the TCRbeta library involved a method that used unique molecular identifiers. One entry per CDR3 protein, called by TCRdb with MiXCR from the PCR reads. Among 200,000 to 250,000 distinct CDR3 sequences listed, about a quarter were seen once. The CDR3 consists of 14 residues. V was clipped by 5 bases and J by 4 bases, with 14 bases between them. The table lists this clonotype with many counts. Its cognate antigen is unknown. This clonotype was sampled from a girl between 2 and 10 years old with Fanconi anemia, due to receive a stem cell transplant. This chain connects TRBV12-3 or TRBV12-4 to TRBJ2-5; no firm D call. Sequences were derived from PBMCs, sampled before TCRalphabeta/CD19-depleted stem cell transplant. The CDR3 DNA reads as TGTGCCAGCAGTCTCGACCGATCCCGAGAGACCCAGTACTTC. Translated: CASSLDRSRETQYF.